This is a list of T cell receptor beta chains from one sample in a study of cytomegalovirus exposure and HLA in healthy donors. Method: immunoSEQ multiplex PCR; TCRdb's copy keeps in-frame clones and lacks some. The sample carries around 140,000 clones, 70% to 85% recorded once. The specimen was PBMCs. The origin of the receptors is a male donor in good health and CMV-seropositive. Each CDR3 is given with its conserved first and last residue. Fields, in order: J gene, CDR3 length, D gene, clone size, V gene, CDR3 protein, CDR3 DNA. A D gene is named only where the DNA matches it firmly. The listing skips clone size in some rows; elsewhere it reads once, few, many or a size class.

>TRBJ2-7|18|TRBD2|few|TRBV7-9
CASSSATGLGGGPYEQYF
TGTGCCAGCAGCTCCGCGACGGGACTAGGCGGGGGACCCTACGAGCAGTACTTC
>TRBJ2-7|15|TRBD2|NA|TRBV28
CASSPPTSGRDEQYF
TGTGCCAGCAGTCCCCCGACTAGCGGGAGGGACGAGCAGTACTTC
>TRBJ2-1|12|TRBD2|few|TRBV18
CASSHRLATEFF
TGTGCCAGCTCACACCGACTAGCTACAGAGTTCTTC
>TRBJ2-1|16|NA|NA|TRBV29-1
CSVDGLAGYGDNEQFF
TGCAGCGTTGACGGTTTAGCAGGGTATGGGGACAATGAGCAGTTCTTC
>TRBJ2-1|16|NA|NA|TRBV15
CATSTRKDIGYNEQFF
TGTGCCACCAGCACCCGGAAGGACATAGGATACAATGAGCAGTTCTTC
>TRBJ1-5|15|TRBD1|NA|TRBV30
CAWSSGTGTYQPQHF
TGTGCCTGGAGTAGTGGGACAGGCACCTACCAGCCCCAGCATTTT
>TRBJ2-7|15|NA|NA|TRBV6-1
CASSEAGQGSYEQYF
TGTGCCAGCAGTGAAGCAGGCCAGGGGTCCTACGAGCAGTACTTC
>TRBJ1-2|17|NA|NA|TRBV21-1
CANQLREPSAFNYGYTF
TGTGCCAACCAGCTACGGGAGCCCAGCGCCTTTAACTATGGCTACACCTTC
>TRBJ2-5|15|NA|NA|TRBV28
CASSPATTGSETQYF
TGTGCCAGCAGTCCTGCGACGACTGGTTCGGAGACCCAGTACTTC
>TRBJ1-2|14|NA|NA|TRBV7-8
CASSLATGNYGYTF
TGTGCCAGCAGCTTAGCGACAGGAAACTATGGCTACACCTTC
>TRBJ2-7|16|NA|NA|TRBV10-3
CAIRGGQSVSHYEQYF
TGTGCCATCAGGGGGGGACAGTCAGTATCGCACTACGAGCAGTACTTC
>TRBJ2-4|15|TRBD2|NA|TRBV2
CASIFGTSRSDIQYF
TGTGCCAGCATTTTTGGGACTAGTCGATCGGACATTCAGTACTTC
>TRBJ2-3|15|NA|NA|TRBV5-1
CASSGGIAFIDTQYF
TGCGCCAGCAGCGGCGGGATAGCGTTTATAGATACGCAGTATTTT
>TRBJ2-7|13|TRBD1|NA|TRBV11-2
CASSRTGAYEQYF
TGTGCCAGCAGCCGTACAGGGGCCTACGAGCAGTACTTC
>TRBJ2-3|16|TRBD2|NA|TRBV28
CASSLGLAGVVDTQYF
TGTGCCAGCAGTTTAGGTCTAGCGGGAGTAGTCGATACGCAGTATTTT
>TRBJ2-3|15|TRBD2|NA|TRBV14
CASSSGTFLGDTQYF
TGTGCCAGCAGCAGCGGGACCTTCCTGGGGGATACGCAGTATTTT
>TRBJ1-1|15|NA|NA|TRBV9
CASSKLADRFQEAFF
TGTGCCAGCAGCAAATTAGCTGACAGATTTCAGGAAGCTTTCTTT
>TRBJ2-7|17|TRBD2|NA|TRBV27
CASSPSSRLAGTYEQYF
TGTGCCAGCAGTCCGTCCTCCAGACTAGCGGGGACCTACGAGCAGTACTTC
>TRBJ1-6|14|NA|NA|TRBV6-6
CASRDSGGISPLHF
TGTGCCAGCAGAGACAGCGGGGGTATTTCACCCCTCCACTTT
>TRBJ1-2|14|NA|once|TRBV19
CASSSTGPGYGYTF
TGTGCCAGTAGTTCGACAGGTCCGGGCTATGGCTACACCTTC
>TRBJ2-2|13|NA|NA|TRBV6-1
CASTETDTGELFF
TGTGCCAGCACCGAGACAGACACCGGGGAGCTGTTTTTT
>TRBJ2-2|17|TRBD2|once|TRBV5-4
CASSLGLGGADTGELFF
TGTGCCAGCAGCTTGGGCCTCGGGGGGGCGGACACCGGGGAGCTGTTTTTT
>TRBJ2-7|18|TRBD1|NA|TRBV7-9
CSSSPRRDRSLSSYEQYF
TGTTCCAGCAGCCCCCGCCGGGACAGGTCCCTTAGCTCCTACGAGCAGTACTTC
>TRBJ2-2|15|TRBD1|NA|TRBV9
CASRPGQGPTGELFF
TGTGCCAGCAGACCGGGACAGGGGCCCACCGGGGAGCTGTTTTTT
>TRBJ1-2|13|NA|NA|TRBV13
CASSLQGSYGYTF
TGTGCCAGCAGCCTACAGGGAAGTTATGGCTACACCTTC
>TRBJ2-6|15|TRBD2|few|TRBV6-1
CASSEGAGGANGLTF
TGTGCCAGCAGCGAGGGGGCGGGAGGGGCCAACGGCCTGACTTTC
>TRBJ2-3|16|TRBD2|NA|TRBV7-2
CASSPSGGGFTYTQYF
TGTGCCAGCAGCCCTAGCGGGGGGGGGTTCACGTATACGCAGTATTTT
>TRBJ2-2|14|TRBD2|NA|TRBV10-3
CAISAGLVSGELFF
TGTGCCATCAGTGCGGGACTAGTCTCCGGGGAGCTGTTTTTT
>TRBJ2-7|10|NA|NA|TRBV10-2
CATKHYEQYF
TGCGCCACCAAACACTACGAGCAGTACTTC
>TRBJ1-1|16|NA|NA|TRBV5-6
CASSRPRVHMNTEAFF
TGTGCCAGCAGCCGGCCCAGGGTCCACATGAACACTGAAGCTTTCTTT
>TRBJ1-2|14|NA|NA|TRBV27
CASSFGGDFYGYTF
TGTGCCAGCAGTTTTGGGGGGGACTTCTATGGCTACACCTTC
>TRBJ1-2|12|NA|NA|TRBV2
CASRTGGRGYTF
TGTGCCAGCAGGACAGGAGGTCGCGGCTACACCTTC
>TRBJ2-7|15|TRBD2|NA|TRBV7-9
CSSSPFSGSDNEQYF
TGTTCCAGCAGCCCCTTTAGCGGGAGTGACAACGAGCAGTACTTC
>TRBJ2-2|14|NA|NA|TRBV10-3
CAISEGQGAGELFF
TGTGCCATCTCCGAAGGGCAGGGTGCCGGGGAGCTGTTTTTT
>TRBJ1-2|13|TRBD1|NA|TRBV29-1
CSARQGANYGYTF
TGCAGCGCTCGACAGGGGGCGAACTATGGCTACACCTTC
>TRBJ2-7|13|NA|few|TRBV6-5
CASANGLDYEQYF
TGTGCCAGCGCCAATGGACTCGACTACGAGCAGTACTTC
>TRBJ2-2|18|TRBD2|NA|TRBV5-6
CASKPRLAEASDTGELFF
TGTGCCAGCAAGCCCCGGCTAGCGGAAGCTAGCGACACCGGGGAGCTGTTTTTT
>TRBJ1-2|13|NA|NA|TRBV6-1
CASSGRQALLYTF
TGTGCCAGCAGTGGCAGACAGGCTCTTCTCTACACCTTC
>TRBJ1-4|12|NA|NA|TRBV29-1
CSVVQGDEKLFF
TGCAGCGTGGTACAGGGCGATGAAAAACTGTTTTTT
>TRBJ1-4|15|NA|NA|TRBV2
CASRGGTTTNEKLFF
TGTGCCAGCAGGGGGGGGACCACAACTAATGAAAAACTGTTTTTT
>TRBJ2-3|15|NA|NA|TRBV6-6
CASSYEVASTDTQYF
TGTGCCAGCAGTTACGAAGTAGCTAGCACAGATACGCAGTATTTT
>TRBJ2-7|15|TRBD2|NA|TRBV5-4
CASSRNSGVSYEQYF
TGTGCCAGCAGCCGGAATAGCGGGGTCTCCTACGAGCAGTACTTC
>TRBJ2-7|12|NA|NA|TRBV28
CASRQKGREQYF
TGTGCCAGCAGGCAAAAGGGGCGTGAGCAGTACTTC
>TRBJ2-2|17|TRBD1|NA|TRBV10-1
CASSEGFRTGETGELFF
TGCGCCAGCAGTGAAGGATTCAGGACAGGGGAGACCGGGGAGCTGTTTTTT
>TRBJ1-4|15|NA|NA|TRBV29-1
CSEHGIWEYDEKLFF
TGCAGTGAGCATGGGATTTGGGAGTATGATGAAAAACTGTTTTTT
>TRBJ2-7|14|TRBD1|NA|TRBV28
CASRPGTETYEQYF
TGTGCCAGCAGGCCCGGGACAGAGACCTACGAGCAGTACTTC
>TRBJ2-1|16|TRBD2|NA|TRBV7-3
CASSLTGGRGSNEQFF
TGTGCCAGCAGCTTAACGGGAGGGAGGGGAAGCAATGAGCAGTTCTTC
>TRBJ2-7|13|NA|once|TRBV27
CASSLMGAYEQYF
TGTGCCAGCAGTTTAATGGGGGCATACGAGCAGTACTTC
>TRBJ2-4|17|NA|once|TRBV7-2
CASTGGPDLLAKNIQYF
TGTGCCAGCACCGGCGGGCCAGACCTCCTAGCCAAAAACATTCAGTACTTC
>TRBJ2-7|17|TRBD2|NA|TRBV27
CASSLILASGISYEQYF
TGTGCCAGCAGTTTAATTCTGGCTAGCGGGATATCCTACGAGCAGTACTTC
>TRBJ1-1|13|TRBD1|NA|TRBV5-1
CASSPTRQGGAFF
TGCGCCAGCAGTCCCACGAGACAGGGGGGAGCTTTCTTT
>TRBJ2-1|16|NA|NA|TRBV9
CASSVTRTGSYNEQFF
TGTGCCAGCAGCGTGACTAGAACCGGCTCCTACAATGAGCAGTTCTTC
>TRBJ2-7|13|NA|once|TRBV5-4
CASSLEQGSEQYF
TGTGCCAGCAGCTTAGAACAGGGCAGCGAGCAGTACTTC
>TRBJ2-3|15|NA|few|TRBV27
CASSLLRGRADTQYF
TGTGCCAGCAGTTTATTGCGGGGTAGGGCAGATACGCAGTATTTT
>TRBJ2-2|14|TRBD2|few|TRBV30
CAWRPSGEGGELFF
TGTGCCTGGAGACCCTCGGGGGAGGGCGGGGAGCTGTTTTTT
>TRBJ1-2|14|TRBD1|NA|TRBV11-2
CASSPRQGWDGYTF
TGTGCCAGCAGCCCCAGACAGGGTTGGGATGGCTACACCTTC
>TRBJ1-5|15|TRBD1|NA|TRBV30
CAWSVLQGENQPQHF
TGTGCCTGGAGTGTCCTACAGGGGGAAAATCAGCCCCAGCATTTT
>TRBJ2-7|13|NA|NA|TRBV5-1
CASSLEAGYEQYF
TGCGCCAGCAGCTTGGAGGCAGGCTACGAGCAGTACTTC
>TRBJ2-2|16|TRBD2|NA|TRBV9
CASSLLAGGNTGELFF
TGTGCCAGCAGCTTGCTAGCGGGGGGGAACACCGGGGAGCTGTTTTTT
>TRBJ1-5|14|NA|NA|TRBV6-5
CASSNRNSNQPQHF
TGTGCCAGCAGCAACAGAAATAGCAATCAGCCCCAGCATTTT